This T cell receptor (beta chain) derives from a study of blood T cell repertoires in COVID-19. Overall study: T cells, B-cell-depleted T cells, or PBMCs supplied cDNA or gDNA.

Clones were sequenced by immunoSEQ multiplex PCR, and TCRdb holds only the in-frame ones, with some missing. The sample holds under 250,000 clones; 80% to 90% are singletons and the top ten take about 4.5%. Germline loops: CDR1 SGHAT, CDR2 FQNNGV. The CDR3 is made up of 15 amino acids. Between the trimmed V and J ends, which lost 3 bases and 0 bases, there was a span of 8 bases. The chain has TRBV11-2 and TRBJ2-2; TRBD1 might be the D (5 bases). The sequenced material came from peripheral blood. The receptor's source is a woman between 65 and 79 years old with acute or convalescent COVID-19. The CDR3 sequence: CASSFKTANTGELFF. CDR3 nucleotides: TGTGCCAGCAGCTTCAAGACAGCGAACACCGGGGAGCTGTTTTTT.